This passage covers 9 T cell receptor beta chains from one sample sequenced in a study of blood T cell repertoires in COVID-19. Measured with immunoSEQ multiplex PCR; TCRdb has only the in-frame clones, and not every one. Of approximately 200,000 clones detected, about 88% appear once; the ten largest clones hold roughly 4%. The material sequenced was PBMCs or T cells enriched from blood (not recorded which). These receptors were taken from a woman aged 30 to 39 who had been exposed to COVID-19.

The rearrangement joins TRBV28 to TRBJ2-1; tentative D call: TRBD2 (6 bases). Germline V gives CDR1 MDHEN, CDR2 SYDVKM. The CDR3 length is 15 residues. The V gene lost 7 bases and the J gene lost 8 bases, with 21 bases spanning the gap. The CDR3 loop reads CASKSPGDFPHEQFF. The CDR3 DNA is TGTGCCAGCAAGTCCCCCGGGGACTTCCCCCATGAGCAGTTCTTC.

The CDR3 here is CASSVASGVAYEQYF. Here the CDR3 DNA reads TGTGCCAGCAGCGTAGCTAGCGGGGTGGCTTACGAGCAGTACTTC. V is TRBV9 and J is TRBJ2-7; TRBD2 agrees at 9 bases. After removal of 0 bases from V and 4 bases from J, the junction contained 5 bases not matched to a gene. The CDR3 is made up of 15 amino acids. Germline lookup yields CDR1 SGDLS and CDR2 YYNGEE.

This rearrangement joins TRBV23-1 to TRBJ1-5, with a tentative D call TRBD1 (6 bases). TRBV23-1 falls under the ORF class, with uncertain function. The CDR3 spans 14 residues. Trimming cost V 6 bases and J 6 bases, with 15 bases left between them. CDR3: CASSPKGVSQPQHF. CDR3 bases: TGCGCCAGCAGCCCCAAGGGGGTTAGTCAGCCCCAGCATTTT.

V and J are TRBV12-5 and TRBJ2-1, with TRBD1 matching 7 bases. Germline CDR1 reads LGHNT; CDR2 reads FRNRAP. The CDR3 consists of 14 residues. The ends lost 5 bases at V and 9 bases at J; junction bases unmatched: 10. The CDR3 sequence is CASGTTGFGGEQFF. The CDR3 nucleotides read TGTGCTAGTGGTACGACAGGGTTCGGCGGTGAGCAGTTCTTC. The full variable domain, in which reference TRBV12-5 and TRBJ2-1 provide the parts outside the CDR3, is DARVTQTPRHKVTEMGQEVTMRCQPILGHNTVFWYRQTMMQGLELLAYFRNRAPLDDSGMPKDRFSAEMPDATLATLKIQPSEPRDSAVYFCASGTTGFGGEQFFGPGTRLTVL.

The rearrangement joins TRBV3-1 (or the pseudogene TRBV3-2) to TRBJ1-5, with a weak D call TRBD1 (6 bases). V was trimmed by 5 bases and J by 4 bases, leaving 12 bases between them. Per the germline V gene, CDR1 is LGHDT and CDR2 is YNNKEL (reference sequence). The CDR3 length is 14 residues. The CDR3 DNA follows: TGTGCCAGCAGCATAACCGGGACAAATCAGCCCCAGCATTTT. It translates to CASSITGTNQPQHF.

The CDR3 region has the DNA TGTGCCAGTAGTGTGGGGAGACGAAACACCATATATTTT. Translating it yields CASSVGRRNTIYF. V usage is TRBV19 and J usage is TRBJ1-3; D remains ambiguous. Germline CDR1 and CDR2: LNHDA and SQIVND (reference sequence). The V and J ends lost 5 bases and 5 bases respectively, with 10 bases between them. The CDR3 extends over 13 amino acids.

The J gene is TRBJ1-6, the V gene TRBV24-1; 11 bases match TRBD1. The CDR3 consists of 16 residues. Trimming at V came to 3 bases and at J to 9 bases, leaving 6 bases not matched to a gene. Looked up from germline, CDR1 is KGHDR and CDR2 is SFDVKD. The CDR3 DNA sequence: TGTGCCACCAGTGATGGTCGGACAGGGGGCGGTTCACCCCTCCACTTT. This encodes CATSDGRTGGGSPLHF.

This clone was counted only a few times. The CDR3 sequence is CASGTDSGNTIYF. The CDR3 DNA is TGTGCCAGTGGGACAGACTCTGGAAACACCATATATTTT. V is TRBV2 and J is TRBJ1-3, with 7 nucleotides matching TRBD1. Trimming took 9 bases from V and 0 from J; bases not matched to a gene: 2. The CDR3 sequence is 13 residues long. Germline V gene sequence: CDR1 SNHLY, CDR2 FYNNEI.

J is TRBJ1-6 and V is TRBV5-6; 8 bases align to TRBD1. In germline, CDR1 is SGHDT, CDR2 YYEEEE. The CDR3 totals 16 residues. V dropped 2 bases and J dropped 2; count of bases not matched to a gene: 3. The CDR3 coding sequence is TGTGCCAGCAGCTTACAGGGGGGTACCTATAATTCACCCCTCCACTTT. Translation: CASSLQGGTYNSPLHF.